A few counts support the clone carrying this T cell receptor (beta chain). Time point meaning: persistent/refractory GD, antithyroid drugs over 5 years with positive TRAb. PBMCs provided the RNA from which the TCR library was made. This CDR3 contains 15 residues. V was trimmed by 0 bases and J by 5 bases, leaving 14 bases between them. The germline CDR1 and CDR2 sequences are SEHNR and FQNEAQ (reference sequence). This sample stems from a study of regulatory T cells in long-lasting Graves disease. Building the TCR beta libraries relied on iRepertoire HTBI primers, and CDR3 regions underwent Arm-PCR. TCRdb re-called the multiplex PCR reads through MiXCR, storing one row per CDR3 protein. The repertoire has 420,000 or so distinct CDR3 sequences, roughly a quarter of them found once; the top ten carry about a quarter.

This chain joins TRBV7-9 and TRBJ2-7, with a tentative D call TRBD2 (6 bases). The sequences come from peripheral blood mononuclear cells (PBMCs), collected when the disease was refractory, from a patient treated with antithyroid drugs. The receptor's source is a female donor with Graves disease. DNA of the CDR3: TGTGCCAGCAGCTTAGCGTCTAGCGTCTTGAACGAGCAGTACTTC. It encodes CASSLASSVLNEQYF.